A single sample gave rise to the 3 T cell receptor beta chains below, sequenced in a study of shared clonotypes between healthy human individuals (dated by TCRdb to the early 2020s). The protocol used for the library was the immunoSEQ multiplex PCR assay. TCRdb obtained this table from immuneACCESS and retained in-frame rearrangements with V and J assigned. These tables miss some clones; where compared with another copy, unresolved V genes account for less than half of the shortfall, and the remainder is unexplained. The sample contains more than 2 million clones, 95% of them found a single time. Of the sample, 0.1% to 0.15% is held by the ten largest clones. The material sequenced was naive CD4+ T cells sorted from blood. Explained via the paper, the cell subset or site label denotes: CD45RA+ positively selected. These receptors originate from a man younger than 35 in good health.

The V and J genes are TRBV19 and TRBJ2-4; TRBD1 aligns across 9 bases. This CDR3 contains 16 residues. Germline CDR1 LNHDA, CDR2 SQIVND (reference sequence). Losses at the gene ends were 5 bases for V and 2 bases for J; bases not matched to a gene: 7. CDR3 amino acids: CASSVRDRVPKNIQYF. DNA for the CDR3: TGTGCCAGTAGTGTCCGGGACAGGGTTCCCAAAAACATTCAGTACTTC.

The rearrangement links TRBV25-1 to TRBJ2-1, with no clear D. Per germline, CDR1 MGHDK and CDR2 SYGVNS. Trimming removed 7 bases at V and 7 bases at J, with 20 bases between. The CDR3 spans 15 residues. The CDR3 DNA sequence: TGTGCCAGCATGTCGGGCCCCTCGCTGGGGAATGAGCAGTTCTTC. Translated: CASMSGPSLGNEQFF.

Notes on this clone: Additional DNA sequences in this sample encode the identical CDR3. Written as DNA, the CDR3 is TGTGCCAGCAGCGTAGCCGGCACAGGACTTAATTCACCCCTCCACTTT. It is translated as CASSVAGTGLNSPLHF. This chain joins TRBV9 and TRBJ1-6, with D tentatively TRBD1 (5 bases). The germline V gene has CDR1 SGDLS and CDR2 YYNGEE. V was trimmed by 0 bases and J by 6 bases, leaving 13 bases between them. The CDR3 extends over 16 amino acids.